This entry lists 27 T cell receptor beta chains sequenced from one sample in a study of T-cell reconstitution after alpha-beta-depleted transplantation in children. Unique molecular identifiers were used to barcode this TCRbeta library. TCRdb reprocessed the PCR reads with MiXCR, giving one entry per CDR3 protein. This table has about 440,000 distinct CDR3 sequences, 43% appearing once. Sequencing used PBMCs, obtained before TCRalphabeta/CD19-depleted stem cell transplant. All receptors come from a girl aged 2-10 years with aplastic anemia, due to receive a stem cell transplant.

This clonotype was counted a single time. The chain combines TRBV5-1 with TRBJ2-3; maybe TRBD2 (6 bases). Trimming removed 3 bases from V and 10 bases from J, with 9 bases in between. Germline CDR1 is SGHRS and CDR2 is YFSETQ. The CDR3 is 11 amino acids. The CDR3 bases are TGCGCCAGCAGCTCGGACTATGCGCAGTATTTT. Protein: CASSSDYAQYF.

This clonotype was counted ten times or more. This chain's CDR3 is CSAWGWETQYF. Here the CDR3 DNA reads TGCAGTGCTTGGGGGTGGGAGACCCAGTACTTC. The rearrangement uses TRBV20-1 and TRBJ2-5; TRBD1 or TRBD2 may be the D gene (5 bases each). V lost 5 bases and J lost 5, with 9 bases in between. This CDR3 has 11 amino acids. Germline V CDR1 and CDR2: DFQATT, SNEGSKA (reference sequence).

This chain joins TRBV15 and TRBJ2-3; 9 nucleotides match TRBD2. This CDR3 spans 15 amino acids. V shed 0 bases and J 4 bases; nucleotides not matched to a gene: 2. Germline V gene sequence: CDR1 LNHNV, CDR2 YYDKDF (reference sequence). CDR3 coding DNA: TGTGCCACCAGCAGAGATTCTAGCGGGGCAGATACGCAGTATTTT. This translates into CATSRDSSGADTQYF.

CDR3 DNA: TGTGCCAGCAGCCTGGGACTAGCGGGGTCGAATGAGCAGTTCTTC. Amino acids: CASSLGLAGSNEQFF. The chain carries TRBV7-9 and TRBJ2-1, with 13 bases fitting TRBD2. V lost 5 bases to trimming and J lost 7 bases; unmatched junction nucleotides: 5. The CDR3 is made up of 15 amino acids. The germline V gene encodes CDR1 SEHNR and CDR2 FQNEAQ (reference sequence).

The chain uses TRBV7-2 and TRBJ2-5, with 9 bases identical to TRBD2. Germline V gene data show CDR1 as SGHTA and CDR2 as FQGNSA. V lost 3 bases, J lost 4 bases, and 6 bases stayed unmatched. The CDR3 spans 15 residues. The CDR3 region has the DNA TGTGCCAGCAGCTTCGGCGAGACTAGCGGAGAGACCCAGTACTTC. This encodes CASSFGETSGETQYF.

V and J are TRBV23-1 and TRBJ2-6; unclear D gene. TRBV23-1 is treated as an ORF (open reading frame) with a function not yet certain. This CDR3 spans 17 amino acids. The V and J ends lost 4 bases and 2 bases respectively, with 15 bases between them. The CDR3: CASSPPPPEAGANVLTF. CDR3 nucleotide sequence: TGCGCCAGCAGTCCTCCGCCGCCCGAAGCTGGGGCCAACGTCCTGACTTTC.

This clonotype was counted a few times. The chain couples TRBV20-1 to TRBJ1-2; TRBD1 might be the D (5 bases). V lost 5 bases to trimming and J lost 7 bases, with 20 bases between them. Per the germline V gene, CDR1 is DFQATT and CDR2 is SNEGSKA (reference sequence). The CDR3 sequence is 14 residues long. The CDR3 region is CSAGGRGRGSGYTF. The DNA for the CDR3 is TGCAGTGCTGGGGGACGGGGCCGGGGTTCTGGCTACACCTTC.

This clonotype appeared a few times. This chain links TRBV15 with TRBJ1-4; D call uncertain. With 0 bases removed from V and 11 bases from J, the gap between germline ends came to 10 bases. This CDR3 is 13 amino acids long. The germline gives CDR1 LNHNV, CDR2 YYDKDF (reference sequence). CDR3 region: CATSRDGPWKLFF. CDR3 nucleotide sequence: TGTGCCACCAGCAGAGACGGGCCCTGGAAACTGTTTTTT. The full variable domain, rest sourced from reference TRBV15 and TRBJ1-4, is DAMVIQNPRYQVTQFGKPVTLSCSQTLNHNVMYWYQQKSSQAPKLLFHYYDKDFNNEADTPDNFQSRRPNTSFCFLDIRSPGLGDTAMYLCATSRDGPWKLFFGSGTQLSVL.

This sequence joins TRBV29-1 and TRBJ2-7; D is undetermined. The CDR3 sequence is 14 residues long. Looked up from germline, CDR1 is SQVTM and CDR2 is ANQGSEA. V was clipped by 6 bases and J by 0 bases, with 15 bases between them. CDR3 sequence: CSVVGSTSSYEQYF. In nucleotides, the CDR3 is TGCAGCGTAGTGGGTTCCACCAGCTCCTACGAGCAGTACTTC.

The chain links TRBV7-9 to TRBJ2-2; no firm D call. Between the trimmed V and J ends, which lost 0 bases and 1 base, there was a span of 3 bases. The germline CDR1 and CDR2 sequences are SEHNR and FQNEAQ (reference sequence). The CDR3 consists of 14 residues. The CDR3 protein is CASSLARNTGELFF. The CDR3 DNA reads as TGTGCCAGCAGCTTAGCTAGGAACACCGGGGAGCTGTTTTTT.

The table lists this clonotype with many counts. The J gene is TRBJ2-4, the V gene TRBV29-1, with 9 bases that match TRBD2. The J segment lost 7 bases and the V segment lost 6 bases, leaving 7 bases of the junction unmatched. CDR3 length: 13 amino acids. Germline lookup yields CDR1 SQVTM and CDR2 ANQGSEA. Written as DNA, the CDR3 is TGCAGCGTCGGTAGCGGGAGTGGGAACATTCAGTACTTC. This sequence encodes CSVGSGSGNIQYF.

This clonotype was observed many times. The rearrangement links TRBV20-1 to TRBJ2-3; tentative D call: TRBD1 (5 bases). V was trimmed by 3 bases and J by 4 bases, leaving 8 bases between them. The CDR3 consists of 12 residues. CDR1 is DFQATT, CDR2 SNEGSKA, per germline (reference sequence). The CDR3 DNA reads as TGCAGTGCTAGTAGGGGTTCAGATACGCAGTATTTT. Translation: CSASRGSDTQYF.

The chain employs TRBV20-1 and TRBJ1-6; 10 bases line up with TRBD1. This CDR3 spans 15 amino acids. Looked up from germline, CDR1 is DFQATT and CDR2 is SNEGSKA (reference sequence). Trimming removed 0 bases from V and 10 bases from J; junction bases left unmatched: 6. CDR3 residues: CSARDYGTGDSPLHF. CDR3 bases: TGCAGTGCTAGAGATTATGGGACAGGGGACTCACCCCTCCACTTT.

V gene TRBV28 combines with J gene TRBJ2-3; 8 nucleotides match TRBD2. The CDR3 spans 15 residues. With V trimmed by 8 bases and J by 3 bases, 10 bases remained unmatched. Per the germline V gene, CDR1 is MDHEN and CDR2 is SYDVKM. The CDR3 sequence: CASGGRTSRTDTQYF. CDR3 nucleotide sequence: TGTGCCAGCGGAGGCAGGACTAGCAGGACAGATACGCAGTATTTT.

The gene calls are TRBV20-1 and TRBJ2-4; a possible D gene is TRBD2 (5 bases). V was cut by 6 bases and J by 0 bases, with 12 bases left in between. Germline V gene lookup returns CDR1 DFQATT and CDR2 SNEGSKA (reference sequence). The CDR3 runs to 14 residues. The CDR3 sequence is CSAGDFGAKNIQYF. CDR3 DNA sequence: TGCAGTGCGGGAGACTTTGGAGCCAAAAACATTCAGTACTTC.

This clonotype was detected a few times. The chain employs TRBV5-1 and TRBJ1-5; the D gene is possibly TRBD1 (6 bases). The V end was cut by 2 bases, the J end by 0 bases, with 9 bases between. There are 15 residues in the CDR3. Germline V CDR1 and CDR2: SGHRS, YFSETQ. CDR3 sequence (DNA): TGCGCCAGCAGCTTACAGGGCAATAGCAATCAGCCCCAGCATTTT. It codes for CASSLQGNSNQPQHF. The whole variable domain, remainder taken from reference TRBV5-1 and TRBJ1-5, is KAGVTQTPRYLIKTRGQQVTLSCSPISGHRSVSWYQQTPGQGLQFLFEYFSETQRNKGNFPGRFSGRQFSNSRSEMNVSTLELGDSALYLCASSLQGNSNQPQHFGDGTRLSIL.

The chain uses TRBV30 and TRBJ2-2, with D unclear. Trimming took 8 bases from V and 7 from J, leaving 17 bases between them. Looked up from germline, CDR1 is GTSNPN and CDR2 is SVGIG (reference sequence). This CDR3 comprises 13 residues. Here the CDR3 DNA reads TGTGCCGGATGCCTCCTACCTGGCGGGGAGCTGTTTTTT. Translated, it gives CAGCLLPGGELFF.

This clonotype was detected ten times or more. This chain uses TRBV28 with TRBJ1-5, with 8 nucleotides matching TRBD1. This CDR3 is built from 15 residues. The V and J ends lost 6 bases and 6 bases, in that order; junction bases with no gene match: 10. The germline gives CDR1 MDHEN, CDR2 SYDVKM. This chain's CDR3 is CASSADGQGIQPQHF. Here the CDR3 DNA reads TGTGCCAGCAGCGCCGATGGACAGGGCATTCAGCCCCAGCATTTT.

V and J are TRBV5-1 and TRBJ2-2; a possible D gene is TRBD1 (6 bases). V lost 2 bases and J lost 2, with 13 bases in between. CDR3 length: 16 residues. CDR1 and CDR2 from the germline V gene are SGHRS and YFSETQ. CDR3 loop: CASSFRQDTNTGELFF. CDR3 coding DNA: TGCGCCAGCAGCTTCCGACAGGACACCAACACCGGGGAGCTGTTTTTT.

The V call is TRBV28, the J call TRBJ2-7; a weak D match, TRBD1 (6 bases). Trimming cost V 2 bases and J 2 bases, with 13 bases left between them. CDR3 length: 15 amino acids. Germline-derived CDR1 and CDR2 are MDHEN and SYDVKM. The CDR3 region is CASSLAGTFTYEQYF. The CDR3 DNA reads TGTGCCAGCAGTTTAGCCGGGACATTTACCTACGAGCAGTACTTC.

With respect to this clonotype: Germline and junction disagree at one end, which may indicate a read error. This chain's CDR3 is CASSQEKGGRPYNQQFF. CDR3 bases: TGTGCCAGCAGCCAAGAGAAGGGAGGGAGGCCTTACAATCAGCAGTTCTTC. The rearrangement links TRBV3-1 to TRBJ2-1, with 7 bases matching TRBD2. The germline V gene encodes CDR1 LGHDT and CDR2 YNNKEL (reference sequence). The CDR3 runs 17 residues.

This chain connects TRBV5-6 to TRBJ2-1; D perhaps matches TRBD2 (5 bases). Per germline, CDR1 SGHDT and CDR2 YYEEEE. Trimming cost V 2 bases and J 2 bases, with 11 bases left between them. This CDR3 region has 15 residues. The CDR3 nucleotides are TGTGCCAGCAGCTTTACCGGGAAAACCTACAATGAGCAGTTCTTC. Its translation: CASSFTGKTYNEQFF. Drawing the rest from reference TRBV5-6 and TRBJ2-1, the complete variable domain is DAGVTQSPTHLIKTRGQQVTLRCSPKSGHDTVSWYQQALGQGPQFIFQYYEEEERQRGNFPDRFSGHQFPNYSSELNVNALLLGDSALYLCASSFTGKTYNEQFFGPGTRLTVL.

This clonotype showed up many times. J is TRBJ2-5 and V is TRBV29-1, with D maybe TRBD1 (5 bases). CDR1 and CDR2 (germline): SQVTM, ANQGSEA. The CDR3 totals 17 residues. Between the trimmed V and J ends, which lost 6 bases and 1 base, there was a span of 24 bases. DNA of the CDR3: TGCAGCGTCTCGCACCAGGGAATGAACGTGTTCCAAGAGACCCAGTACTTC. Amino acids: CSVSHQGMNVFQETQYF.

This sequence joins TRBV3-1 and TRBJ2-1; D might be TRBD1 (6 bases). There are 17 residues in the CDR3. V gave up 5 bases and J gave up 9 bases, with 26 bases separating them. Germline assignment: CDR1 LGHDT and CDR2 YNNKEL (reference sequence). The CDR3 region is CASSKTVQGPGMGEQFF. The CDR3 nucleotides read TGTGCCAGCAGCAAGACTGTACAGGGACCCGGGATGGGTGAGCAGTTCTTC.

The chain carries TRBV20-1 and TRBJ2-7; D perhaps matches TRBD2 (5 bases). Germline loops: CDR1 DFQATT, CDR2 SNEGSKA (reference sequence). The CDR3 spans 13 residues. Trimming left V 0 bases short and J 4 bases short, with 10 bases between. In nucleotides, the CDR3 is TGCAGTGCTAGAGACCGGGAAGTTTACGAGCAGTACTTC. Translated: CSARDREVYEQYF.

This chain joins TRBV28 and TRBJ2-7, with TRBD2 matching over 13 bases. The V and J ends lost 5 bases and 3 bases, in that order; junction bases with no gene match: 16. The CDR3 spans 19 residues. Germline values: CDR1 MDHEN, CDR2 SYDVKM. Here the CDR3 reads CASSHLRLAGGNDLYEQYF. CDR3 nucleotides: TGTGCCAGCAGTCACCTGAGACTAGCGGGAGGCAATGATCTCTACGAGCAGTACTTC.

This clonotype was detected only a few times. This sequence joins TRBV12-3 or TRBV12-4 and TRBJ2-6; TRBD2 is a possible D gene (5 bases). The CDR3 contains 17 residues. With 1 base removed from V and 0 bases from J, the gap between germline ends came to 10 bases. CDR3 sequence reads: CASSLVRGLSGANVLTF. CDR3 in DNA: TGTGCCAGCAGTTTAGTACGCGGACTCTCTGGGGCCAACGTCCTGACTTTC.